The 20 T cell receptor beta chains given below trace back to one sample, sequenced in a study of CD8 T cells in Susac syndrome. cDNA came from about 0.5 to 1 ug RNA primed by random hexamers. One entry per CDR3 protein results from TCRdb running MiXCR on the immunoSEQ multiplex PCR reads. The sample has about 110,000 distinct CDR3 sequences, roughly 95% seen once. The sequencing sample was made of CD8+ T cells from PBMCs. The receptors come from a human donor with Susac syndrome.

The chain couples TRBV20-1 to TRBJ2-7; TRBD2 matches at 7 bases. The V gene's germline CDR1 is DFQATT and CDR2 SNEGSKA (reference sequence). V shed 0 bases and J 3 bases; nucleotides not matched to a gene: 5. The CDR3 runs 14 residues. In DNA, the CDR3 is TGCAGTGCTAGAGACTCCCGGGGGGACTACGAGCAGTACTTC. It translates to CSARDSRGDYEQYF.

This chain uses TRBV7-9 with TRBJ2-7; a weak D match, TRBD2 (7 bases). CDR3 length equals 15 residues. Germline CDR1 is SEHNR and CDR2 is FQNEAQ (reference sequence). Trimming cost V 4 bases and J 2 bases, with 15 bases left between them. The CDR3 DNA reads TGTGCCAGCAGCTCATCATTAGGGGGGGCCTACGAGCAGTACTTC. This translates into CASSSSLGGAYEQYF.

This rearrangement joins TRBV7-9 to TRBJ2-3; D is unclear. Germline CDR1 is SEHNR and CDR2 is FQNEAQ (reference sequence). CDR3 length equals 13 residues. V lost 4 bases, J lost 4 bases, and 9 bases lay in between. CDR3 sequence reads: CASSSAPADTQYF. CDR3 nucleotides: TGTGCCAGCAGCTCGGCGCCGGCAGATACGCAGTATTTT.

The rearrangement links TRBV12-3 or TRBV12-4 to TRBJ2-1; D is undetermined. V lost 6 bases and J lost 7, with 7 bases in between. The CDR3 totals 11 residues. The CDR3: CASSHGNEQFF. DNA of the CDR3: TGTGCCAGCAGCCATGGAAATGAGCAGTTCTTC.

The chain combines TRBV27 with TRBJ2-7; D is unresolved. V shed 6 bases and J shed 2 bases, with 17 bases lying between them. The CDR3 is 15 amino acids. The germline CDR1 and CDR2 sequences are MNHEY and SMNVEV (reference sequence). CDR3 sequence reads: CASSPRGRWTYEQYF. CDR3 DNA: TGTGCCAGCAGCCCGCGCGGCAGGTGGACCTACGAGCAGTACTTC.

The CDR3: CSASRGTQRNEQYF. CDR3 DNA sequence: TGCAGTGCTAGCAGGGGGACTCAGAGGAACGAGCAGTACTTC. The chain joins TRBV20-1 to TRBJ2-7; TRBD1 is a possible D gene (7 bases). V was cut by 3 bases and J by 5 bases, with 17 bases left in between. The CDR3 has 14 amino acids. CDR1 and CDR2 (germline): DFQATT, SNEGSKA (reference sequence).

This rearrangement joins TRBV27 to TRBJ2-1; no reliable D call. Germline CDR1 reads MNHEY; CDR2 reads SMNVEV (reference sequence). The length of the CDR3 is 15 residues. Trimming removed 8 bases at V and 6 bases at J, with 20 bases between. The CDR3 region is CASLPGPTRSNEQFF. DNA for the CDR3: TGTGCCAGCCTACCGGGCCCCACCCGGTCCAATGAGCAGTTCTTC.

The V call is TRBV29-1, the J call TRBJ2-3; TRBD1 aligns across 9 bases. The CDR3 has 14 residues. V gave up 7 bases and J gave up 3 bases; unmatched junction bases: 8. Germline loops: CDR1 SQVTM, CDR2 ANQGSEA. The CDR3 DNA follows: TGCAGCGCCATGGGGACAGGGATTACAGATACGCAGTATTTT. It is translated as CSAMGTGITDTQYF.

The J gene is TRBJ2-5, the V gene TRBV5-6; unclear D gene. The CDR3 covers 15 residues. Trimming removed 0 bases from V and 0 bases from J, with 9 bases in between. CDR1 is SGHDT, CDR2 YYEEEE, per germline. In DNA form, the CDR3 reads TGTGCCAGCAGCTTGGGCAGAGCCTACCAAGAGACCCAGTACTTC. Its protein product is CASSLGRAYQETQYF.

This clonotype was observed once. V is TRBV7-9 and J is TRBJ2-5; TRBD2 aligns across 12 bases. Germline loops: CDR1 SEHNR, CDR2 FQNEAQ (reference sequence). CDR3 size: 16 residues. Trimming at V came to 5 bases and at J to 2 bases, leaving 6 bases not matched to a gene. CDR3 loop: CASSPGTSGPQETQYF. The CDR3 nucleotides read TGTGCCAGCAGCCCCGGGACTAGCGGGCCACAAGAGACCCAGTACTTC. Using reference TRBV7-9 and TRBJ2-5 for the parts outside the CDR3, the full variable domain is DTGVSQNPRHKITKRGQNVTFRCDPISEHNRLYWYRQTLGQGPEFLTYFQNEAQLEKSRLLSDRFSAERPKGSFSTLEIQRTEQGDSAMYLCASSPGTSGPQETQYFGPGTRLLVL.

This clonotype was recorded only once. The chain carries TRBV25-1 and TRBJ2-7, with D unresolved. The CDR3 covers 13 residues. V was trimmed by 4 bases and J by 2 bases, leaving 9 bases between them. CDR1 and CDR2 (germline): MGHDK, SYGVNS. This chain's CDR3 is CASSGVVAYEQYF. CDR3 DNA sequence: TGTGCCAGCAGTGGGGTAGTAGCCTACGAGCAGTACTTC.

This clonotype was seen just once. The CDR3 nucleotides read TGTGCCAGCTCACCGACACGGGACTCTGGGGCCAACGTCCTGACTTTC. This codes for CASSPTRDSGANVLTF. The rearrangement uses TRBV18 and TRBJ2-6, with TRBD2 as a possible D gene (5 bases). From germline, CDR1 is KGHSH and CDR2 LQKENI. V dropped 3 bases and J dropped 0 bases, with 9 bases sitting between them. The CDR3 has 16 amino acids.

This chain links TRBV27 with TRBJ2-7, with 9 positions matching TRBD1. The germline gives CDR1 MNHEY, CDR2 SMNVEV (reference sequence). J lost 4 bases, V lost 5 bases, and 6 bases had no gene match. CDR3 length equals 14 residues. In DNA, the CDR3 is TGTGCCAGCAGTCCCCTGACAGGGGGATACGAGCAGTACTTC. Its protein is CASSPLTGGYEQYF.

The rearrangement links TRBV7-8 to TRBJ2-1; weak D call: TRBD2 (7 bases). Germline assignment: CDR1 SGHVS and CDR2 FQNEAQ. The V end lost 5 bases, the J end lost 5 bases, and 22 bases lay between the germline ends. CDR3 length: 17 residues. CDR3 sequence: CASSPEGGGIGNNEQFF. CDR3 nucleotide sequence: TGTGCCAGCAGCCCCGAGGGGGGGGGCATCGGGAACAATGAGCAGTTCTTC.

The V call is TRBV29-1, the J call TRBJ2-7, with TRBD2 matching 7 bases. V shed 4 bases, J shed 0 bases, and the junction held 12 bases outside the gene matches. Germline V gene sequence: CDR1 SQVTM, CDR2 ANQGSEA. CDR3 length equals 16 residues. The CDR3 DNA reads TGCAGCGTTGTGAGCCCGGGAGGCCTCGGCTCCTACGAGCAGTACTTC. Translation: CSVVSPGGLGSYEQYF.

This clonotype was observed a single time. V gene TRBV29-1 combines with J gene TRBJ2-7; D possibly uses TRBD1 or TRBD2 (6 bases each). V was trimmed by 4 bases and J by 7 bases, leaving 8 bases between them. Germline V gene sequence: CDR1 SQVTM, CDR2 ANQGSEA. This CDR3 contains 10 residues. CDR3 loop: CSVVGGEQYF. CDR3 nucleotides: TGCAGCGTTGTAGGGGGGGAGCAGTACTTC.

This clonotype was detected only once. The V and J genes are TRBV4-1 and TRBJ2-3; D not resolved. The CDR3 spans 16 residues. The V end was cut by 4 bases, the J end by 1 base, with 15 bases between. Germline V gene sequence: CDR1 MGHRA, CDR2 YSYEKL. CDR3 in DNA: TGCGCCAGCAGCCCCCCAGCTAGTGGGGGCACAGATACGCAGTATTTT. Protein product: CASSPPASGGTDTQYF.

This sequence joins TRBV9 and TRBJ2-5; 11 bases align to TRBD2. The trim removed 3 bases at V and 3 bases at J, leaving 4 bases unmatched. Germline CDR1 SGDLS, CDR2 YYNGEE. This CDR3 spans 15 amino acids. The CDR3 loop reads CASSGPTSGEETQYF. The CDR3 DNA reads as TGTGCCAGCAGCGGCCCGACTAGCGGGGAAGAGACCCAGTACTTC.

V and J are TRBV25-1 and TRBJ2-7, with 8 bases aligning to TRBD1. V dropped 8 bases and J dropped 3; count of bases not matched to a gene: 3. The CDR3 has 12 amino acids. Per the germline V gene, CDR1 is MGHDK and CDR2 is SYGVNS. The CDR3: CASEGTGYEQYF. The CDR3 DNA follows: TGTGCCAGCGAGGGGACAGGCTACGAGCAGTACTTC.

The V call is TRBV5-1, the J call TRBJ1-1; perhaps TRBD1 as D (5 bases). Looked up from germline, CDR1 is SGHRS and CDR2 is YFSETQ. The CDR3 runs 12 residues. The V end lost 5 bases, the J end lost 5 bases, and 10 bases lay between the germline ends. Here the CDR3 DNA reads TGCGCCAGCAGGGGCGGGACGACTGAAGCTTTCTTT. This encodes CASRGGTTEAFF.